The 3 T cell receptor beta chains listed next were all sequenced from one sample in a study of shared clonotypes between healthy human individuals. Some clones are missing from TCRdb's copy, which holds only in-frame ones; the method was immunoSEQ multiplex PCR. The table has about 1 million clones, about four fifths seen once; the top ten hold 0.5% to 0.6%. Sequenced sample: memory CD4+ T cells from PBMCs. As for subset: CD45RA-negative fraction. The receptor source for this set is a man between 18 and 29 years old in good health. Some clones in this sample may be carry-over from other donors' samples.

In nucleotides, the CDR3 is TGTGCCACCAGCAGATATGACAGGGCCTACGAGCAGTACTTC. Residues: CATSRYDRAYEQYF. This chain uses TRBV15 with TRBJ2-7; the match to TRBD1 covers 7 bases. Germline V gives CDR1 LNHNV, CDR2 YYDKDF (reference sequence). Trimming at V came to 2 bases and at J to 2 bases, leaving 3 bases not matched to a gene. CDR3 size: 14 residues.

The V gene is TRBV5-1, the J gene TRBJ1-3, with TRBD1 as a possible D gene (6 bases). V lost 4 bases and J lost 1, with 18 bases in between. Per the germline V gene, CDR1 is SGHRS and CDR2 is YFSETQ. The CDR3 extends over 17 amino acids. CDR3 bases: TGCGCCAGCAGCCAATCTGGACAGACCCTATCTGGAAACACCATATATTTT. It yields the protein CASSQSGQTLSGNTIYF. Based on the CDR3 plus reference TRBV5-1 and TRBJ1-3, the full variable domain is KAGVTQTPRYLIKTRGQQVTLSCSPISGHRSVSWYQQTPGQGLQFLFEYFSETQRNKGNFPGRFSGRQFSNSRSEMNVSTLELGDSALYLCASSQSGQTLSGNTIYFGEGSWLTVV.

V is TRBV4-1 and J is TRBJ2-2; TRBD1 might be the D (6 bases). The CDR3 spans 15 residues. The germline V gene encodes CDR1 MGHRA and CDR2 YSYEKL. Deletions cut 6 bases from V and 4 bases from J, with 15 bases between. CDR3: CASRQGEIGTGELFF. In DNA, the CDR3 is TGCGCCAGCAGACAGGGAGAGATAGGCACCGGGGAGCTGTTTTTT.